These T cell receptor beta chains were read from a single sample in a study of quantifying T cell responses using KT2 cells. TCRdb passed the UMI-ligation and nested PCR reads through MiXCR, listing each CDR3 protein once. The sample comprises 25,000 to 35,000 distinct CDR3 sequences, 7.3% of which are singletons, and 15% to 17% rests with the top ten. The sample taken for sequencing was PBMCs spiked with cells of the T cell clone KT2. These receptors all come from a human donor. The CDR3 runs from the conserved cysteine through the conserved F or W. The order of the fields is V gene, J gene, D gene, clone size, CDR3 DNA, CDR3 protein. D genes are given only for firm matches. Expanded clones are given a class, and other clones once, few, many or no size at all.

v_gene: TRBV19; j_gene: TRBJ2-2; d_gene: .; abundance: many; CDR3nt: TGTGCCAGTAGTATTTTCGCCTCTTTTGACGAAAACACCGGGGAGCTGTTTTTT; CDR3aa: CASSIFASFDENTGELFF
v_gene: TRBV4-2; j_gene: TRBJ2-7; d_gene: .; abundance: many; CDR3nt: TGTGCCAGCAGCTCCGGGCCTCACCAAGGGAACGAGCAGTACTTC; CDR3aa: CASSSGPHQGNEQYF
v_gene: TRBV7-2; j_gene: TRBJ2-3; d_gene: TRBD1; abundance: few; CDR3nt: TGTGCCAGCAGCCAGATAGACAGGGTCCATACGCAGTATTTT; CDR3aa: CASSQIDRVHTQYF
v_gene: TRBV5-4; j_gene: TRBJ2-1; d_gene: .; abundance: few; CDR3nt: TGTGCCAGCAGCCCGGGGACATTTCGGGACAATGAGCAGTTCTTC; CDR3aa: CASSPGTFRDNEQFF
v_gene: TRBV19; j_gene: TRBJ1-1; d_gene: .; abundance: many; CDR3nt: TGTGCCAGTAGTATTCCGGGAATGAACACTGAAGCTTTCTTT; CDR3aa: CASSIPGMNTEAFF
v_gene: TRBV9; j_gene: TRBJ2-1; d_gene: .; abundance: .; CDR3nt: TGTGCCAGCAGCGTACCGGCTAACGGGAGTCCGAATGAGCAGTTCTTC; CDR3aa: CASSVPANGSPNEQFF
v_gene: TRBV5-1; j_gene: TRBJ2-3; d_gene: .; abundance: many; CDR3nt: TGCGCCAGCAGCCCGGGGGTAGCGAGGGCAGATACGCAGTATTTT; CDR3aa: CASSPGVARADTQYF
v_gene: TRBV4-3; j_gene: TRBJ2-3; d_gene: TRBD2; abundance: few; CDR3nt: TGCGCCAGCAGCCATAAAGCGGGAGGGCCGGGGGATACGCAGTATTTT; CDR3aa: CASSHKAGGPGDTQYF
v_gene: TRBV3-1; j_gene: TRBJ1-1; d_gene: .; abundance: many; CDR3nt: TGTGCCAGCAGCCGAGGGACTGAAGCTTTCTTT; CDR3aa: CASSRGTEAFF
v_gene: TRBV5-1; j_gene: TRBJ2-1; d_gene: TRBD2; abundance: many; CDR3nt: TGCGCCAGCAGGCCCCCAGCGGGGGTTAGGAATGAGCAGTTCTTC; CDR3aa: CASRPPAGVRNEQFF
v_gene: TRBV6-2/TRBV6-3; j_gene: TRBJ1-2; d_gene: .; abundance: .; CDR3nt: TGTGCCAGCAGTTACTCGGGCCGGAGGACTAGCGGCTACACCTTC; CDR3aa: CASSYSGRRTSGYTF
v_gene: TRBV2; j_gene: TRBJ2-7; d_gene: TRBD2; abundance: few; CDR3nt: TGTGCCAGCAGTGAACGTGGCGGGAGTCTCAACGAGCAGTACTTC; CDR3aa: CASSERGGSLNEQYF
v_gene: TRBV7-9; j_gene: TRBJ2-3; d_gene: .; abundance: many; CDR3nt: TGTGCCAGCAGCTTATCCGAGAACACAGATACGCAGTATTTT; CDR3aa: CASSLSENTDTQYF
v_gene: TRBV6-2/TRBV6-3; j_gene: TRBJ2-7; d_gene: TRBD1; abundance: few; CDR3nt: TGTGCCAGCAGCTCAGGGGGCGGCGGCATGTGGGAGCAGTACTTC; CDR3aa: CASSSGGGGMWEQYF
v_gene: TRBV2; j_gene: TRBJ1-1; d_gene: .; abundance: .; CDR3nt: TGTGCCAGCAAGGGGGGGGCCCGGGGTTTTAACACTGAAGCTTTCTTT; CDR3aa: CASKGGARGFNTEAFF
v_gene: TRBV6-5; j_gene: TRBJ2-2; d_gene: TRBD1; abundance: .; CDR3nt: TGTGCCAGCAGTTCAGGGGGCTACACCGGGGAGCTGTTTTTT; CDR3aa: CASSSGGYTGELFF
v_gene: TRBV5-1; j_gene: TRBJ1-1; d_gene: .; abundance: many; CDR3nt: TGCGCCAGCAGCTTGCAAGGTCACCTAAACACTGAAGCTTTCTTT; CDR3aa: CASSLQGHLNTEAFF
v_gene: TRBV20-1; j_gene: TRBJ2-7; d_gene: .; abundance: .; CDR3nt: TGCAGTGCTCTCCCTCCCACTCAGACCTACGAGCAGTACTTC; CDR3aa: CSALPPTQTYEQYF
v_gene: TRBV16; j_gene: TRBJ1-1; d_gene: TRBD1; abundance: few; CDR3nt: TGTGCCAGCAGCCATTACAGGGGGCCCCGGGACACTGAAGCTTTCTTT; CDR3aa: CASSHYRGPRDTEAFF
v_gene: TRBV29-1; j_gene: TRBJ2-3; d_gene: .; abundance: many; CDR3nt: TGCAGCGTTGAGAGCGGAGGCACAGATACGCAGTATTTT; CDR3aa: CSVESGGTDTQYF
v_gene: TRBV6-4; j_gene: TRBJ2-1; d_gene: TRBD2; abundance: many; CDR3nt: TGTGCCAGCAGTCAGAGCGGGGGCGAATATGAGCAGTTCTTC; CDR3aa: CASSQSGGEYEQFF
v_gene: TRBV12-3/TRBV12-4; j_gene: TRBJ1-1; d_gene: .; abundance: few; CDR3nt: TGTGCCAGCAGTTTATCGGGGCCAGTGAACACTGAAGCTTTCTTT; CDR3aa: CASSLSGPVNTEAFF
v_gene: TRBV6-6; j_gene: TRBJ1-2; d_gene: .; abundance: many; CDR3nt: TGTGCCAGCAGTTACAATGCAGGGATTCGCGTCCCTAACTATGGCTACACCTTC; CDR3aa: CASSYNAGIRVPNYGYTF
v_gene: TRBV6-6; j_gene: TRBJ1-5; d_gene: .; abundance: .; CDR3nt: TGTGCCAGCAGTTACCCGGGCGGGAATCAGCCCCAGCATTTT; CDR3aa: CASSYPGGNQPQHF
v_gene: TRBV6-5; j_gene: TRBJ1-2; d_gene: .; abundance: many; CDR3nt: TGTGCCAGCAGTACCACCTCGGGACACTTGGCCAATTATGGCTACACCTTC; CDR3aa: CASSTTSGHLANYGYTF
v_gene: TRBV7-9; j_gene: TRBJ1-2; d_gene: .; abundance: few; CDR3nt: TGTGCCAGCAGCTTGTTGGACAGACACGACTATGGCTACACCTTC; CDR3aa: CASSLLDRHDYGYTF
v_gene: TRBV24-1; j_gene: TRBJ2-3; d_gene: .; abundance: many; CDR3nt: TGTGCCACCAGTTCGGACACAGATACGCAGTATTTT; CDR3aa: CATSSDTDTQYF